This TCR beta chain was observed in a study of T-cell reconstitution after alpha-beta-depleted transplantation in children. Broader study findings: Several hundred expanded graft clones reportedly were the source of alpha-beta T cells about two months after transplant. One year post-transplant, T-cell counts and diversity were largely derived from T cells produced anew.

Unique molecular identifiers were built into the TCRbeta library. TCRdb independently ran MiXCR on the PCR reads; one entry per CDR3 protein. Of about a million distinct CDR3 sequences in the sample, 25% to 35% were seen once. The table lists this clonotype with many counts. The antigen remains undetermined. There are 14 residues in the CDR3. Germline CDR1 is MNHEY and CDR2 is SMNVEV (reference sequence). V lost 5 bases, J lost 6 bases, and 13 bases lay in between. This sequence originates from a boy in the first two years of life who had a stem cell transplant for SCID, so the T cells may come from the graft donor. The sample consisted of PBMCs, mostly from graft donor cells, taken 360 days after TCRalphabeta/CD19-depleted stem cell transplant. The V call is TRBV27, the J call TRBJ2-2, with a possible D match to TRBD2 (5 bases). The CDR3 sequence is CASSARGVAGELFF. CDR3 sequence (DNA): TGTGCCAGCAGTGCTCGGGGTGTAGCCGGGGAGCTGTTTTTT.